This T cell receptor (beta chain) derives from a study of blood T cell repertoires in COVID-19. Study-level information: Whether acute or convalescent, the COVID-19 samples came from the United States, Italy and Spain. T cells, B-cell-depleted T cells, or PBMCs provided the cDNA or gDNA that served as material.

As processed by the authors: It was from reference gene primer amplification that nucleated cell counts were estimated. Method: immunoSEQ multiplex PCR; TCRdb's copy keeps in-frame clones and lacks some. V and J calls and clone size follow that table, whereas D and trimming were derived from the DNA. The table has under 60,000 clones, about four fifths seen once. Losses at the gene ends were 5 bases for V and 2 bases for J; bases not matched to a gene: 3. Germline CDR1 and CDR2: SNHLY and FYNNEI. The CDR3 runs 14 residues. The chain has TRBV2 and TRBJ2-3; 8 bases align to TRBD2. Material: peripheral blood. The receptor was isolated from a human donor in a cohort sampled during active COVID-19. CDR3: CASSQLADTDTQYF. The CDR3 DNA reads TGTGCCAGCAGTCAACTAGCGGACACAGATACGCAGTATTTT.